This TCR beta chain came from a study of CD8 T cells in ankylosing spondylitis. Study results and limitations: Seemingly characteristic of ankylosing spondylitis blood was a TCR beta motif consisting of fewer than 10 highly homologous variants. Earlier studies detected some motif variants in reactive arthritis synovial fluid and blood. Relatively scarce in peripheral blood, disease-linked clones were CD8+. Clones linked to disease were reported to show significant enrichment in matched ankylosing spondylitis synovial fluid.

A note on this clonotype: Its target is unknown.

From germline, CDR1 is MNHEY and CDR2 SVGEGT. This CDR3 comprises 15 residues. V lost 2 bases and J lost 2, with 11 bases in between. Quantitative 5'-RACE was performed with molecular barcodes, and it yielded the TCR beta libraries. TCRdb ran MiXCR on the 5' RACE reads and lists one entry per CDR3 protein. The table records more than 300,000 distinct CDR3 sequences, 8% of them present only once. The chain employs TRBV6-2 or TRBV6-3 and TRBJ2-3, with D possibly called TRBD1 or TRBD2 (5 bases each). This sequence originates from a male donor with ankylosing spondylitis. Sequencing was performed on blood, either unsorted or a sorted T cell fraction (not recorded which). The CDR3 coding sequence is TGTGCCAGCAGTTACAGATGGGACCCCACAGATACGCAGTATTTT. This sequence encodes CASSYRWDPTDTQYF.